This entry describes one T cell receptor beta chain. Its antigen is still unknown. The sample belongs to a study of OX40 agonist ivuxolimab in advanced cancers. Across the study: From about 20 to 79 years was the age range, with a mean of approximately 63 years, and roughly 80% were male. Of the patients, three showed partial responses, one with hepatocellular carcinoma and two with cutaneous melanoma. General study points: Those patients achieving a partial response at 0.1-3.0 mg/kg showed among the lowest clonal expansion. More expanded clones were found, on average, in CD8+ than in CD4+ T cells.

Trimming took off 3 bases at V and 2 bases at J, with 8 bases between the two ends. This CDR3 contains 13 residues. Per the germline V gene, CDR1 is SGHAT and CDR2 is FQNNGV. Here immunoSEQ multiplex PCR was the method, and the copy in TCRdb shows in-frame clones only, minus some. The data hold about 100,000 clones, with roughly 95% observed a single time. The sample here was CD4+ or CD8+ T cells sorted from blood, taken in a trial of the OX40 agonist ivuxolimab. This clonotype was sampled from an adult with an advanced solid tumor such as melanoma, head and neck, liver or kidney cancer. V usage is TRBV11-2 and J usage is TRBJ2-7, with D unresolved. The CDR3 DNA reads TGTGCCAGCAGCTTTAGCAGAACCTACGAGCAGTACTTC. It yields the protein CASSFSRTYEQYF.